This TCR beta chain was recovered during a study of cytomegalovirus exposure and HLA in healthy donors. Across the study: Clustering assigned 70% to 90% of the approximately 370 genotyped donors to the Caucasian-associated ancestry cluster.

Regarding this clone: Antigen specificity is unknown.

The PCR used 60 Vbeta and 13 Jbeta primers. Libraries were prepared by immunoSEQ multiplex PCR; TCRdb keeps only in-frame clonotypes and omits some of them. This table has 170,000 or so clones, around 78% appearing once. J lost 5 bases, V lost 5 bases, and 9 bases had no gene match. The CDR3 is 15 residues long. Per the germline V gene, CDR1 is MNHEY and CDR2 is SMNVEV (reference sequence). Findings and caveats of the study: In a later analysis, HLA-associated beta chains showed higher expansion and lower generation probabilities than comparable chains.

Sequencing input: PBMCs. The sequence was collected from a woman aged 45-65 years in good health and CMV-seropositive. The genes are TRBV27 and TRBJ2-7, with 10 nucleotides matching TRBD1. CDR3 nucleotides: TGTGCCAGCAGTCCTGACAGGGGGCGAAGGAACGAGCAGTACTTC. The encoded protein is CASSPDRGRRNEQYF.